This TCR beta chain derives from a study of cytomegalovirus exposure and HLA in healthy donors. Sequenced by immunoSEQ multiplex PCR; TCRdb stores in-frame clones only, minus some. This table has 130,000 or so clones, approximately 90% appearing once. Germline assignment: CDR1 MDHEN and CDR2 SYDVKM. Losses at the gene ends were 6 bases for V and 7 bases for J; bases not matched to a gene: 7. The CDR3 totals 15 residues. Specimen: PBMCs. The TCR sequence derives from a woman aged 18-35 years in good health and CMV-seronegative. This chain links TRBV28 with TRBJ1-6; TRBD1 agrees at 9 bases. The CDR3 sequence: CASRNPGTGNSPLHF. The CDR3, as DNA: TGTGCCAGCAGAAACCCCGGGACAGGGAATTCACCCCTCCACTTT.